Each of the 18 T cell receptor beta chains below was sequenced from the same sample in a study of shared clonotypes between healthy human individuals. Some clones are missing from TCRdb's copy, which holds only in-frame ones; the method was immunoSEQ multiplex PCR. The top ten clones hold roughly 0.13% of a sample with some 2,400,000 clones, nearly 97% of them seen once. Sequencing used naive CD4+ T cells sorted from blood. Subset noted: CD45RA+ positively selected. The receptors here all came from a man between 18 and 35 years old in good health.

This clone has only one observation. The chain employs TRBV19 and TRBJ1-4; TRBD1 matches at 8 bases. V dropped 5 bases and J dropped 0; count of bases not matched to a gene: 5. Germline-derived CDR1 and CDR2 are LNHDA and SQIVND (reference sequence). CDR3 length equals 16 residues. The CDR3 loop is CASSRTGLTTNEKLFF. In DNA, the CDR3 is TGTGCCAGTAGTCGGACAGGGCTTACAACTAATGAAAAACTGTTTTTT.

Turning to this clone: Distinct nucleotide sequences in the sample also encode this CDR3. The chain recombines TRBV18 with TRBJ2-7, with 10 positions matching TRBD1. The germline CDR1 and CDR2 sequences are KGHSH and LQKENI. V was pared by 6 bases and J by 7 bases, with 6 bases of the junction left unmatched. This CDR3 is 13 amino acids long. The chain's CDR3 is CASSPDRGREQYF. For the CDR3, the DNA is TGTGCCAGCTCGCCGGACAGGGGGAGGGAGCAGTACTTC.

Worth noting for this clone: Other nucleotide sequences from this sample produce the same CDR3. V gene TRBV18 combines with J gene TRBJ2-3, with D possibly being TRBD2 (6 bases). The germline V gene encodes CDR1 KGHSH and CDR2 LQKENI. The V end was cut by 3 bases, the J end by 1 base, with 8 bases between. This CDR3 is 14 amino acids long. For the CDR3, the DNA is TGTGCCAGCTCACCCCCGGGGGGCACAGATACGCAGTATTTT. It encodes CASSPPGGTDTQYF.

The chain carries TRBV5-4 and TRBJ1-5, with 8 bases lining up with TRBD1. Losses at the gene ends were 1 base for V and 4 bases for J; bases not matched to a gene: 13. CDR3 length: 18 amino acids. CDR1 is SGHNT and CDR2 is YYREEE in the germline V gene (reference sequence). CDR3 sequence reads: CASSLRGQGNGRNQPQHF. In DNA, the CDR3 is TGTGCCAGCAGCTTGAGAGGACAGGGAAATGGTAGGAATCAGCCCCAGCATTTT.

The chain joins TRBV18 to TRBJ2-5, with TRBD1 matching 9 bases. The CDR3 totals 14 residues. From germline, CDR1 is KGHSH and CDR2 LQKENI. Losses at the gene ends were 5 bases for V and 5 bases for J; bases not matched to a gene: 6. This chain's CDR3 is CASSKTGGKETQYF. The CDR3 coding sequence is TGTGCCAGCTCAAAAACAGGGGGCAAGGAGACCCAGTACTTC.

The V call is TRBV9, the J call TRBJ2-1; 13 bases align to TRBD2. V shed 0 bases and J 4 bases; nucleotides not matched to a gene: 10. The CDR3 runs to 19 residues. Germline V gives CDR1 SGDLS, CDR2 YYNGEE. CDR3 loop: CASSVEDTSGRAGYNEQFF. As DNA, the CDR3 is TGTGCCAGCAGCGTAGAAGATACTAGCGGGAGGGCCGGGTACAATGAGCAGTTCTTC.

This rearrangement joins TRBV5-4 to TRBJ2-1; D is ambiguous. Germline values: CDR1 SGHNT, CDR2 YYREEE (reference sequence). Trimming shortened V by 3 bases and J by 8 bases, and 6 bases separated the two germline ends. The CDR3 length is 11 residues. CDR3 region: CASSSQDEQFF. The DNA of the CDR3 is TGTGCCAGCAGCTCGCAGGATGAGCAGTTCTTC.

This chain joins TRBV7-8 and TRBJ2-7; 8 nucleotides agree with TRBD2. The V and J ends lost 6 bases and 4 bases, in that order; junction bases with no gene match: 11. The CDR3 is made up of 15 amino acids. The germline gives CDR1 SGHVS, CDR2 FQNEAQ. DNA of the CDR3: TGTGCCAGCAGTTCCGGACTAGCCGGTTTGTACGAGCAGTACTTC. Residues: CASSSGLAGLYEQYF.

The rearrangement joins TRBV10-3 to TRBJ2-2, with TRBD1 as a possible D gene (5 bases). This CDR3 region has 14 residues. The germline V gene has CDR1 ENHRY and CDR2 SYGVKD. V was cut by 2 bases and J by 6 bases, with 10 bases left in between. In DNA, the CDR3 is TGTGCCATCAGTGAGGTCAGGGTGGCCGGGGAGCTGTTTTTT. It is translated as CAISEVRVAGELFF.

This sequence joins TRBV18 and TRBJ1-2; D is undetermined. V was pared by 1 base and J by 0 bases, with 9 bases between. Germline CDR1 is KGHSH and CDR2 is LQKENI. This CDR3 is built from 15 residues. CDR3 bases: TGTGCCAGCTCACCACTCGGAGATACTAACTATGGCTACACCTTC. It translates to CASSPLGDTNYGYTF.

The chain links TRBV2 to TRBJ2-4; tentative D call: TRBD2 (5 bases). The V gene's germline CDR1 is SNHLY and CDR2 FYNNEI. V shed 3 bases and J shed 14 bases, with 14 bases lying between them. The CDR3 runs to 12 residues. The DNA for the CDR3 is TGTGCCAGCAGTGAGTCCCCTAGCTCCAAGTACTTC. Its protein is CASSESPSSKYF.

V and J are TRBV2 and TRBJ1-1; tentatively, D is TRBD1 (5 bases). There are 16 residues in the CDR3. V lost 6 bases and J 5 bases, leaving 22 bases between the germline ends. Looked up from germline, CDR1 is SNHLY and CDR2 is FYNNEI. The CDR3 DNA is TGTGCCAGCAGGGCGACAGCAGGGTTAGTAAAGACTGAAGCTTTCTTT. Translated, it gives CASRATAGLVKTEAFF.

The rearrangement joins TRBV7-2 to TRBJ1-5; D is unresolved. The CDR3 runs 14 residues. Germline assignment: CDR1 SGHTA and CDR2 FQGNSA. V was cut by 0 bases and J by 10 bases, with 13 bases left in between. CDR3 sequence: CASSLANNAVPQHF. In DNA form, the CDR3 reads TGTGCCAGCAGCTTAGCAAACAACGCAGTCCCCCAGCATTTT.

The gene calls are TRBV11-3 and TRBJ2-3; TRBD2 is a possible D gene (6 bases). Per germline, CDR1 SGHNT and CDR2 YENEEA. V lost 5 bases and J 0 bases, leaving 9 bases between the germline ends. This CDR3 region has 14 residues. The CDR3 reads CASSPAGSTDTQYF. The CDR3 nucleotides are TGTGCCAGCAGCCCCGCGGGAAGCACAGATACGCAGTATTTT.

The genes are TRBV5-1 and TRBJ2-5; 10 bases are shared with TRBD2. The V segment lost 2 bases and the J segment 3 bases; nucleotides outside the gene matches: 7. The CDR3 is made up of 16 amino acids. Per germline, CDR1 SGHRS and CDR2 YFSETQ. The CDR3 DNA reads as TGCGCCAGCAGCTTTCGGGCTAGCGGGGGCAAAGAGACCCAGTACTTC. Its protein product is CASSFRASGGKETQYF.

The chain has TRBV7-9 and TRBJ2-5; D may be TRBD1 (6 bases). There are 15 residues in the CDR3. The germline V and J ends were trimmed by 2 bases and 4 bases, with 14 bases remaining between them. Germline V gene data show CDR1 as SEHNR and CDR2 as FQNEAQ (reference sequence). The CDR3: CASSLYTGMGETQYF. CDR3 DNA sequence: TGTGCCAGCAGCTTATATACAGGGATGGGAGAGACCCAGTACTTC.

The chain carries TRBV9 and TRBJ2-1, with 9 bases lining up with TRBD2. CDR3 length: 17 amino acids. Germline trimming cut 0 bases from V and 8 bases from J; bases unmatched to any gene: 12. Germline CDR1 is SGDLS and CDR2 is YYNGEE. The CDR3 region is CASSVAVSGGGYDEQFF. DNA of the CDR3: TGTGCCAGCAGCGTAGCGGTTAGCGGGGGAGGGTACGATGAGCAGTTCTTC.

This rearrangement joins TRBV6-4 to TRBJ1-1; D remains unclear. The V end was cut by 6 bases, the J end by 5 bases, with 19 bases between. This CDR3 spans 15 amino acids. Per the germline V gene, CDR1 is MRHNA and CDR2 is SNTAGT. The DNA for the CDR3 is TGTGCCAGCAGAGCTGGGCCCAGTGCTGTGACTGAAGCTTTCTTT. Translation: CASRAGPSAVTEAFF.